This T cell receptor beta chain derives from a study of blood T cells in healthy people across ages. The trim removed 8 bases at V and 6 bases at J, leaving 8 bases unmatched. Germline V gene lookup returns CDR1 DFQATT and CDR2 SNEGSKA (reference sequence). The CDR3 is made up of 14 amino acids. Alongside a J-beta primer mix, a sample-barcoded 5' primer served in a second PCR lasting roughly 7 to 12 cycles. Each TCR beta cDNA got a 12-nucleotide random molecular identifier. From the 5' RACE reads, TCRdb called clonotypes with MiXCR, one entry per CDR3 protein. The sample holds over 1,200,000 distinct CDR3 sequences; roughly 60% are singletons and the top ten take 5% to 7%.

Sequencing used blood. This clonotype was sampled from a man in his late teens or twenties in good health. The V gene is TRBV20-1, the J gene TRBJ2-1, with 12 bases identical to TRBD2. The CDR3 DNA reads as TGCAGTACCGAGGGACTAGCGGGTATCAATGAGCAGTTCTTC. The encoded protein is CSTEGLAGINEQFF.